This TCR beta chain is from a study of cytomegalovirus exposure and HLA in healthy donors. Study information: Ancestry clustering placed around four fifths of over 300 genotyped donors in the Caucasian-associated cluster. Whole-study results and caveats: Cytomegalovirus-associated TCR beta chains were listed, numbering some 150. Beyond CMV serostatus, there was no information to go on about immune exposure. By a later analysis, the bulk of CMV-associated TCR beta chains appeared HLA-restricted.

As for this clone: Its antigen is still unknown.

From germline, CDR1 is LNHDA and CDR2 SQIVND (reference sequence). V lost 5 bases and J lost 8, with 12 bases in between. CDR3 size: 12 residues. It was with 60 Vbeta and 13 Jbeta primers that the PCR ran. Profiling relied on immunoSEQ multiplex PCR, and the TCRdb table lists in-frame clones only, not all of them. The table has about 98,000 clones, 70% to 90% seen once; the top ten hold around 2.6%. This chain joins TRBV19 and TRBJ1-2; D is uncertain. The sequence derives from a man aged 40-49 years in good health and CMV-seronegative. Sequenced input: PBMCs. CDR3 coding DNA: TGTGCCAGTAGTCCGCGGGGAGTGGGCTACACCTTC. This codes for CASSPRGVGYTF.